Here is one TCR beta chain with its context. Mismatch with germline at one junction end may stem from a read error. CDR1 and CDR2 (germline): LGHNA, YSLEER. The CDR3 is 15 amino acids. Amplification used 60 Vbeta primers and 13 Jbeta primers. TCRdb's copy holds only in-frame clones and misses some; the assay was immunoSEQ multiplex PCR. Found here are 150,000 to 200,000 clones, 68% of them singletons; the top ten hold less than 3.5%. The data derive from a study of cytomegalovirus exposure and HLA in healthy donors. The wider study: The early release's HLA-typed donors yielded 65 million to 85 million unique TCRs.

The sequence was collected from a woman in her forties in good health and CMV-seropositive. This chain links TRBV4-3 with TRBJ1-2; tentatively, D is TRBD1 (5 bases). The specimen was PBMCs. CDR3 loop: CASSQGFGGRGGYPF. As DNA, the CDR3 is TGCGCCAGCAGCCAAGGGTTCGGGGGACGGGGTGGCTACCCCTTC.